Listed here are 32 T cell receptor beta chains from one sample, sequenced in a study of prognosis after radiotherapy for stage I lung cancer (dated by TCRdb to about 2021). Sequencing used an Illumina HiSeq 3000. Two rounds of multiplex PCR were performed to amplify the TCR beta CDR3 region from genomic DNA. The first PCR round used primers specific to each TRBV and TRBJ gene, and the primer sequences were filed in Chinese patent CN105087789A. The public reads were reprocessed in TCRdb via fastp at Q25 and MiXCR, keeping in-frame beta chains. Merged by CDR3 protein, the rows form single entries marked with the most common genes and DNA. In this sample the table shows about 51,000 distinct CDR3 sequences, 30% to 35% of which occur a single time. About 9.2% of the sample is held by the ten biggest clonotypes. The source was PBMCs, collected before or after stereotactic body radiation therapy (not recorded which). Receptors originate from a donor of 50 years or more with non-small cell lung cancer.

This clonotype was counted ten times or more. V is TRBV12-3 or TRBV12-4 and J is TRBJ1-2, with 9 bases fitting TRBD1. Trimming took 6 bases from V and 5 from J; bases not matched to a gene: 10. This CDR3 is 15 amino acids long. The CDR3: CASRRNRGLEYGYTF. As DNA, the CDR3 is TGTGCCAGCAGACGAAACAGGGGGCTCGAGTATGGCTACACCTTC.

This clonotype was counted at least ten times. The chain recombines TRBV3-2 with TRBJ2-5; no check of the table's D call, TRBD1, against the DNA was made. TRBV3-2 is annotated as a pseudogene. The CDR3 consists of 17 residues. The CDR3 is CASSQVPDRGWVGTQYF. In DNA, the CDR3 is TGTGCCAGCAGCCAAGTCCCCGACAGGGGGTGGGTCGGGACCCAGTACTTC.

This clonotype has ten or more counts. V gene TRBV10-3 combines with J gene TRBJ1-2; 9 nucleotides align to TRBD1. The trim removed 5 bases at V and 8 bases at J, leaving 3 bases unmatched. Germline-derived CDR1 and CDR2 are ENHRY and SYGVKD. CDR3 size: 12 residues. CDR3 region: CAISWDRVGYTF. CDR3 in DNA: TGTGCCATCAGTTGGGACAGGGTCGGCTACACCTTC.

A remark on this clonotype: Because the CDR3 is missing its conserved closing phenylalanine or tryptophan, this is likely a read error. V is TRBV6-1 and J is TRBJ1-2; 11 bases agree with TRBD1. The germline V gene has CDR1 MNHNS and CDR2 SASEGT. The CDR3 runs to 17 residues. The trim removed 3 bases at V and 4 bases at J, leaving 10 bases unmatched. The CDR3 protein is CASSDWTGGVGIYGYTL. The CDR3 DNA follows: TGTGCCAGCAGTGATTGGACAGGGGGCGTAGGCATCTATGGCTACACCTTG.

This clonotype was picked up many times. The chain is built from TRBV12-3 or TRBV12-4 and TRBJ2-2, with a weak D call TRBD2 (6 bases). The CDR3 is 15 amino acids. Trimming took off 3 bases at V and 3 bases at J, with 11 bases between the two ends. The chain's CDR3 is CASSFTSFDTGELFF. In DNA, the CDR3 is TGTGCCAGCAGTTTTACTAGCTTCGACACCGGGGAGCTGTTTTTT.

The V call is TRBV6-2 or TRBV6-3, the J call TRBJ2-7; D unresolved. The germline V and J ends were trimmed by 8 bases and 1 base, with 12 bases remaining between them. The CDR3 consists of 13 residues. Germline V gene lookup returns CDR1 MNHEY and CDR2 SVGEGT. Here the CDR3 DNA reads TGTGCCAGCGGAAAGGACCAGTCCTACGAGCAGTACTTC. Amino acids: CASGKDQSYEQYF.

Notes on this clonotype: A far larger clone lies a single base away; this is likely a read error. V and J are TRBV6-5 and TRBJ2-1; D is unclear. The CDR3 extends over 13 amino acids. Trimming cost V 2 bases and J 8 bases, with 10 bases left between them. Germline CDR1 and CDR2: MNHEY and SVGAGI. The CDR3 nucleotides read TGTGCCAGCAGTTACCTCCGGTTGGATGAGCAGTTCTTC. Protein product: CASSYLRLDEQFF.

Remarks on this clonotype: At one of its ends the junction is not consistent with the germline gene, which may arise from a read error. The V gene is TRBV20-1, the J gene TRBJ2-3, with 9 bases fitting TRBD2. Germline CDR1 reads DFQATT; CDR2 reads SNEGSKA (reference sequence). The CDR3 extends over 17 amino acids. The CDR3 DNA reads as TGCAGTGCTAGAGGCGCCGTACTAGCGGGTAGCACATATACGCAGTATTTT. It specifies CSARGAVLAGSTYTQYF.

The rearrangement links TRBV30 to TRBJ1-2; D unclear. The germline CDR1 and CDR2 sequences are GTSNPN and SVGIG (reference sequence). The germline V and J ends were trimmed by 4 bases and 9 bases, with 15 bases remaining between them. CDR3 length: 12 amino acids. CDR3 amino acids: CAWTGNGSCYTF. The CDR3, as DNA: TGTGCCTGGACGGGTAATGGCAGTTGCTACACCTTC.

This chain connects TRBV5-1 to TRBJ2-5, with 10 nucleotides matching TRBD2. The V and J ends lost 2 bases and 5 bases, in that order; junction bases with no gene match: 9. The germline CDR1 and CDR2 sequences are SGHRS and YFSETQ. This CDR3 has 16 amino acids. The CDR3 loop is CASSLLLAGWRETQYF. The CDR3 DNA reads TGCGCCAGCAGCTTACTACTAGCGGGATGGCGTGAGACCCAGTACTTC. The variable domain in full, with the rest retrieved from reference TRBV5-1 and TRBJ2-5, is KAGVTQTPRYLIKTRGQQVTLSCSPISGHRSVSWYQQTPGQGLQFLFEYFSETQRNKGNFPGRFSGRQFSNSRSEMNVSTLELGDSALYLCASSLLLAGWRETQYFGPGTRLLVL.

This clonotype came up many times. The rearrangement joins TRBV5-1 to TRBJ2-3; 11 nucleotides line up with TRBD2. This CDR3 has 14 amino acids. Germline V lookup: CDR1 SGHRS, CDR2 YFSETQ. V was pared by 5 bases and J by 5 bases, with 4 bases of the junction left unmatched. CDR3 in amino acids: CASRTSGDEDTQYF. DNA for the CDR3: TGCGCCAGCAGGACTAGCGGGGATGAAGATACGCAGTATTTT.

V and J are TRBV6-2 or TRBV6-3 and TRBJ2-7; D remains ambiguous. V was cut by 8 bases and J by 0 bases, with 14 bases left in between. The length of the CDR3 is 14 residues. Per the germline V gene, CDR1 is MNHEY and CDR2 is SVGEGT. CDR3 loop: CASLAPGGSYEQYF. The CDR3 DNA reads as TGTGCCAGCTTGGCCCCGGGCGGCTCCTACGAGCAGTACTTC.

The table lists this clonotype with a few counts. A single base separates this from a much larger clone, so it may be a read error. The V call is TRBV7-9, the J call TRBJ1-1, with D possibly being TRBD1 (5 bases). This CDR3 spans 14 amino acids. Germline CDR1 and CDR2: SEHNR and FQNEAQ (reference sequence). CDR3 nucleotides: TGTGCCATCCGAGAGCGGCAGGGTGACACTGAAGCTCTCTTT. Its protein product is CAIRERQGDTEALF.

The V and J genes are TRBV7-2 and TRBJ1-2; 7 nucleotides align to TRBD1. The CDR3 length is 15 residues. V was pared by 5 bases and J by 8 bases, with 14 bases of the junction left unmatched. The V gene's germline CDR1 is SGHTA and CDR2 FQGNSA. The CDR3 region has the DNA TGTGCCAGCAGCCAGGGACAGACCCTCCTTGTAGGCTACACCTTC. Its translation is CASSQGQTLLVGYTF.

The CDR3 bases are TGTGCCAGCAGTTCCGGACGGGATGGCTACACCTTC. Translation gives CASSSGRDGYTF. V gene TRBV11-3 combines with J gene TRBJ1-2; D uncertain. The V gene's germline CDR1 is SGHNT and CDR2 YENEEA. The CDR3 contains 12 residues. The V end lost 6 bases, the J end lost 6 bases, and 11 bases lay between the germline ends.

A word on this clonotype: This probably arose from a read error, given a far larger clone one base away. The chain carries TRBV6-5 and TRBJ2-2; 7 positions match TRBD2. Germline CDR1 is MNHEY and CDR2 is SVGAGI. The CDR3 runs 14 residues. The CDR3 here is CASGTGGDTGDLFF. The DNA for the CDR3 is TGTGCCAGTGGGACGGGAGGCGACACCGGGGATCTGTTTTTT.

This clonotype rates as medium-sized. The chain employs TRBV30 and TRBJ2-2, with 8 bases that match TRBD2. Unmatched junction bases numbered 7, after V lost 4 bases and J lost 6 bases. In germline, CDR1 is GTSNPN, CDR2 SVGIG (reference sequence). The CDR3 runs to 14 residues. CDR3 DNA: TGTGCCTGGAAAAGCGGGAGTATCCCCGGGGAGCTGTTTTTT. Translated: CAWKSGSIPGELFF.

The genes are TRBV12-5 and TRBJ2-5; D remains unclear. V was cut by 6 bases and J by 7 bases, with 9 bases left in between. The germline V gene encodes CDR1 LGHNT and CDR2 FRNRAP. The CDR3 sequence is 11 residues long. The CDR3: CASGSLWTQYF. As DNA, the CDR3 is TGTGCTAGTGGGTCCTTATGGACCCAGTACTTC.

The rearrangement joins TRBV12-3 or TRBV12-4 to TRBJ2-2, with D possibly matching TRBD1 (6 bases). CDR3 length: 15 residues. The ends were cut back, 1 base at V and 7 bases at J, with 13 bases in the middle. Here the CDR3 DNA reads TGTGCCAGCAGTTTAGGACAGGTTGGGGGCGGGGAGCTGTTTTTT. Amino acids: CASSLGQVGGGELFF.

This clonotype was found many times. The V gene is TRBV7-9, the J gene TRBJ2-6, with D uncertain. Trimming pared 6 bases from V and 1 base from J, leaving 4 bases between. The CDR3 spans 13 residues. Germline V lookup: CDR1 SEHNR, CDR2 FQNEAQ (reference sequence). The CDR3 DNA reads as TGTGCCAGCAGGAGGTCTGGGGCCAACGTCCTGACTTTC. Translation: CASRRSGANVLTF.

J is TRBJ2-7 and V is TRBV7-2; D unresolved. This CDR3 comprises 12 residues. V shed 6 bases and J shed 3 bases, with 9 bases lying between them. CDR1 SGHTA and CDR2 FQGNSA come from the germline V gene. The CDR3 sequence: CASSEGSYEQYF. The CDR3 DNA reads TGTGCCAGCAGTGAAGGCAGCTACGAGCAGTACTTC.

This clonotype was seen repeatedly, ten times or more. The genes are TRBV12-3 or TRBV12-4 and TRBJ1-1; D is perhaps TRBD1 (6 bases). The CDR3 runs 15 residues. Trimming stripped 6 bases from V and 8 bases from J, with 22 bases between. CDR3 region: CASSRLLRGQVEAFF. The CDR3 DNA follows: TGTGCCAGCAGCCGTTTACTTCGGGGGCAGGTCGAAGCTTTCTTT.

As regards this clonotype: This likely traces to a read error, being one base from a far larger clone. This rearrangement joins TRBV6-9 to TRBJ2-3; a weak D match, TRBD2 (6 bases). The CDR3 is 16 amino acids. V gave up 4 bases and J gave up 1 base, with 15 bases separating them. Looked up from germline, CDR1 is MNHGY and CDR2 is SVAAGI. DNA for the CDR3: TGTGCCAGCAGTTCATGGACTATCGGGGGCACAGATACGCAGTATTTT. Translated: CASSSWTIGGTDTQYF.

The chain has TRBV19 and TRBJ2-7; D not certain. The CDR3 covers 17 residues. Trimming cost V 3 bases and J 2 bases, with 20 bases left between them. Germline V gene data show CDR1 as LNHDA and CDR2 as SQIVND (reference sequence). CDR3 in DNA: TGTGCCAGTAGTATGAGTCTGAGGTTTCGTCAAACCTACGAGCAGTACTTC. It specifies CASSMSLRFRQTYEQYF.

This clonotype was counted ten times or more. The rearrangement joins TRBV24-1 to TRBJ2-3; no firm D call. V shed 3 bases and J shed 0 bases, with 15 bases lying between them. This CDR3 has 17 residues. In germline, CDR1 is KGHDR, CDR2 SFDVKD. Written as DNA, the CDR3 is TGTGCCACCAGTGATCCCTTGACGGCATCTAGCACAGATACGCAGTATTTT. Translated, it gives CATSDPLTASSTDTQYF.

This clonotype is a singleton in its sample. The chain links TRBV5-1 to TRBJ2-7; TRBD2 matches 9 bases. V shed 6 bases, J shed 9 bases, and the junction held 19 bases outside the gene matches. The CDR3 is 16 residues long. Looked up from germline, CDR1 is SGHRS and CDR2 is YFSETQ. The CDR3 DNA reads TGCGCCAGCATTCTCACGTCTAGCGGGATAGAGGGCAGGCAGTACTTC. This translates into CASILTSSGIEGRQYF.

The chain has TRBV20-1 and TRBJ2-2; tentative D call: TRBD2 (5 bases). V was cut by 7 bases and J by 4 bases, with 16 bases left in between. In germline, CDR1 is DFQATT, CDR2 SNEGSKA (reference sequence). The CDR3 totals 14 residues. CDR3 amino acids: CSVTRGQLTGELFF. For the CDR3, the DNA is TGCAGTGTCACACGAGGGCAGCTCACCGGGGAGCTGTTTTTT.

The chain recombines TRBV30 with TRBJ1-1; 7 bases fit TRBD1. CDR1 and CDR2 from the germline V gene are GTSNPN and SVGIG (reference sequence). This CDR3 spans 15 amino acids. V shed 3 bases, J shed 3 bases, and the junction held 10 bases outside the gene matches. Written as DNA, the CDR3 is TGTGCCTGGAGCCCAAACAGGGGTAGATACACTGAAGCTTTCTTT. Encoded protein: CAWSPNRGRYTEAFF.

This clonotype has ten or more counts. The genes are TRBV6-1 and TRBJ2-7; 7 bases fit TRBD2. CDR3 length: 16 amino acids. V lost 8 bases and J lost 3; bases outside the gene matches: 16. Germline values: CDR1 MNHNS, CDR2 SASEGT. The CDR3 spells CASQNMAWLADYEQYF. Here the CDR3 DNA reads TGTGCCAGCCAAAATATGGCATGGCTAGCGGACTACGAGCAGTACTTC.

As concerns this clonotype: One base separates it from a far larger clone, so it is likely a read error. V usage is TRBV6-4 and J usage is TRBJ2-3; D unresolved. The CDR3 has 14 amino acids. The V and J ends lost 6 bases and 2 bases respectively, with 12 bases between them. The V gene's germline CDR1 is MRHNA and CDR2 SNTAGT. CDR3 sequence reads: CASRARVYTDTQYF. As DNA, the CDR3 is TGTGCCAGCAGGGCTAGAGTGTACACAGATACGCAGTATTTT.

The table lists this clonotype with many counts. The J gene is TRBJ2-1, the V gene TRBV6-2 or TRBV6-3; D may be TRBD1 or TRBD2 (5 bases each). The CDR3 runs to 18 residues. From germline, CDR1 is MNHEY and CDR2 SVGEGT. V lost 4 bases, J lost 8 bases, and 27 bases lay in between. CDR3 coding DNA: TGTGCCAGCAGTTCAGTGAGGGGAGCGCAGGAAGGGTGGCATGAGCAGTTCTTC. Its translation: CASSSVRGAQEGWHEQFF.

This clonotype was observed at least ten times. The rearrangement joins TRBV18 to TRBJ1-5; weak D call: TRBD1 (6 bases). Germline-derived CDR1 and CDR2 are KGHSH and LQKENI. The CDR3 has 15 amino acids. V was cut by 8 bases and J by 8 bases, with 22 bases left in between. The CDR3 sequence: CASTRQGQPMEPQHF. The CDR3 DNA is TGTGCCAGCACCAGACAAGGACAGCCTATGGAGCCCCAGCATTTT.